This entry is about one TCR beta chain. Thymic material originated from resections removed in the course of corrective heart surgery. This sample stems from a study of human thymus T cells. This CDR3 region has 14 residues. From germline, CDR1 is MNHNY and CDR2 SVGAGI (reference sequence). Trimming stripped 8 bases from V and 4 bases from J, with 18 bases between. The table came from immunoSEQ multiplex PCR; TCRdb's copy has only in-frame clones and leaves some out. The sample shows 60,000 to 75,000 clones, around 95% of them seen only once. The clonotype was recovered from a girl under two years old with a congenital heart defect but otherwise immunologically healthy. The sample comprised thymus tissue. The V and J genes are TRBV6-6 and TRBJ2-7; D may correspond to TRBD1 or TRBD2 (5 bases each). The CDR3 nucleotides read TGTGCCAGCTCCTTGAGGGGCCCTTCATACGAGCAGTACTTC. Residues: CASSLRGPSYEQYF.